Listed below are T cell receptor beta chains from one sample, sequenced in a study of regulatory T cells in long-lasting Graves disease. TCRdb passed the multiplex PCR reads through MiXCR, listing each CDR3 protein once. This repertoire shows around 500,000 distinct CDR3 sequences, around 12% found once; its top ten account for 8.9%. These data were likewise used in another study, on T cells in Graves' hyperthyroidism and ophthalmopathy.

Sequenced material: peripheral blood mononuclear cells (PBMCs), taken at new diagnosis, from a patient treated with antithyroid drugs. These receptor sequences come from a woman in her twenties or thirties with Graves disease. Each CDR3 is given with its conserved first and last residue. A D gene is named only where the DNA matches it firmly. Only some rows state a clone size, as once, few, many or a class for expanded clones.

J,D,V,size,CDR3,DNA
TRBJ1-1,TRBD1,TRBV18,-,CASSPGQGVGMNTEAFF,TGTGCCAGCTCACCAGGACAGGGGGTTGGGATGAACACTGAAGCTTTCTTT
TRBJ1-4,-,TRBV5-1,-,CASTQGRGEKLFF,TGCGCCAGCACACAGGGACGAGGAGAAAAACTGTTTTTT
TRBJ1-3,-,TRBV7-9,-,CASSVGVTGNTIYF,TGTGCCAGCAGCGTCGGAGTAACAGGGAACACCATATATTTT
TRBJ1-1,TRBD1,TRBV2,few,CASRKTGTVNTEAFF,TGTGCCAGCAGGAAGACCGGGACAGTAAACACTGAAGCTTTCTTT
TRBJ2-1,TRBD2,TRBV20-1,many,CSAWVLAGVDNEQFF,TGCAGTGCTTGGGTTCTAGCGGGAGTAGACAATGAGCAGTTCTTC
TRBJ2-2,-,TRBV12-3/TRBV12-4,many,CASSLTRGGTGELFF,TGTGCCAGCAGTTTGACCCGGGGTGGCACCGGGGAGCTGTTTTTT
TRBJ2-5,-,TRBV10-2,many,CASTGGSRLGTQYF,TGCGCCAGCACTGGAGGTTCGCGTCTGGGGACCCAGTACTTC
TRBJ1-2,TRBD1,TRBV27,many,CASHITGGFNYGYTF,TGTGCCAGTCACATAACAGGGGGCTTTAACTATGGCTACACCTTC
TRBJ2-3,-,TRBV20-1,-,CSARGALGTDTQYF,TGCAGTGCTAGGGGCGCACTAGGTACAGATACGCAGTATTTT
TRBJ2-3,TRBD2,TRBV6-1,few,CASIWGGTKLFSTDTQYF,TGTGCCAGCATCTGGGGGGGGACTAAACTCTTTAGCACAGATACGCAGTATTTT
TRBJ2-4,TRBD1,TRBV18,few,CASSRTGGTPLAKNIQYF,TGTGCCAGCTCACGAACAGGGGGGACCCCTCTAGCCAAAAACATTCAGTACTTC
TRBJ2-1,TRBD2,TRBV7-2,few,CASSLLREGPEQFF,TGTGCCAGCAGCTTACTGCGGGAGGGCCCAGAGCAGTTCTTC
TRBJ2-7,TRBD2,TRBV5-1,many,CASSHGTSGPRWVYEQYF,TGCGCCAGCAGCCACGGGACTAGCGGACCCAGGTGGGTCTACGAGCAGTACTTC
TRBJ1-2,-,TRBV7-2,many,CASSLGLGNNYGYTF,TGTGCCAGCAGCTTAGGACTCGGGAATAACTATGGCTACACCTTC
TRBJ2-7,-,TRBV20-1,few,CSATSGLTHEQYF,TGCAGTGCTACCTCGGGGCTGACCCACGAGCAGTACTTC
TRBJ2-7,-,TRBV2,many,CASSRDPGGQYF,TGTGCCAGCAGCCGGGACCCCGGAGGGCAGTACTTC
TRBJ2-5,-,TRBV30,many,CAWSPGSLRETQYF,TGTGCCTGGAGTCCAGGGTCCCTGCGAGAGACCCAGTACTTC
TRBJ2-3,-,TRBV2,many,CASNSLSRVTDTQYF,TGTGCCAGCAACTCCCTTTCCCGGGTCACGGATACGCAGTATTTT
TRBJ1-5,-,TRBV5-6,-,CASSRRDTKPQHF,TGTGCCAGCAGCCGCCGGGACACAAAGCCCCAGCATTTT
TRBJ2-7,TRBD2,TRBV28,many,CASTRRLAGIYEQYF,TGTGCCAGCACCAGGAGACTAGCGGGAATCTACGAGCAGTACTTC
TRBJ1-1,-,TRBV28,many,CASSLSAGVEAFF,TGTGCCAGCAGTTTATCGGCAGGGGTTGAAGCTTTCTTT
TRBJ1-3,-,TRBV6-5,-,CASSYSGAPRGSGNTIYF,TGTGCCAGCAGTTACTCGGGGGCGCCCAGGGGCTCTGGAAACACCATATATTTT
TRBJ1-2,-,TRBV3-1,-,CASRNHGPNYGYTF,TGTGCCAGCAGGAATCATGGGCCTAACTATGGCTACACCTTC
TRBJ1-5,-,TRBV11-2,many,CASSLAPNQPQHF,TGTGCCAGCAGCTTAGCACCTAATCAGCCCCAGCATTTT
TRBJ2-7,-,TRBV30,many,CAWSVGVSGPYEQYF,TGTGCCTGGAGTGTAGGAGTTAGTGGTCCCTACGAGCAGTACTTC
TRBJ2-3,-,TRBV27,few,CASSKNSIPLTGDTQYF,TGTGCCAGCAGTAAAAACAGTATACCACTTACGGGCGATACGCAGTATTTT
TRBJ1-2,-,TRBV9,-,CASSARDGYGYTF,TGTGCCAGCAGCGCCCGGGACGGATATGGCTACACCTTC